The TCR beta chain under discussion was sequenced for a study of vaccination and CD4 T cells after COVID-19. Study information: Post-COVID samples were collected a median roughly 3 months following diagnosis, spanning 35 to 161. Overlapping SARS-CoV-2, HCoV-NL63, HCoV-OC43 and HCoV-229E spike peptides were used to stimulate cells.

As for this clonotype: The antigen is undetermined.

As to treatment: 10-day PBMC culture with coronavirus spike peptide pools or control peptides (ViraFEST assay). The Oncomine TCR Beta short-read assay was what sequenced the DNA obtained from cultured CD4+ T cells. Cultures of CD4+ T cells served as the source for extracting genomic DNA. A single record per CDR3 protein comes from TCRdb applying MiXCR to the PCR reads. In the table there are 10,000 to 15,000 distinct CDR3 sequences, approximately 53% of which are singletons. CDR1 and CDR2 (germline): MNHEY, SVGAGI. This CDR3 region has 13 residues. V lost 4 bases, J lost 7 bases, and 11 bases lay in between.

The chain combines TRBV6-5 with TRBJ1-5; D gene ambiguous. The sequence came from a human donor who had recovered from COVID-19. Sequenced sample: CD4+ T cells from blood, cultured in vitro. CDR3 in DNA: TGTGCCAGCAGTTCCGGCAGAGGGCAGCCCCAGCATTTT. Protein sequence: CASSSGRGQPQHF.